The 26 T cell receptor beta chains below all came from one sample that was sequenced in a study of PD-L1 blockade in urothelial cancer. Documented time point: peripheral blood 6 weeks after treatment start. The data were produced by immunoSEQ multiplex PCR, yet TCRdb's version contains in-frame clones alone and is incomplete. The sample includes tens of thousands of clones, around 84% seen only once; the top ten take roughly 2.5%. The sequences come from PBMCs, collected around atezolizumab (anti-PD-L1) treatment. These receptors were taken from a man in his 70s with urothelial cancer.

In regard to this clone: Germline and junction disagree at one end, which may indicate a read error. This rearrangement joins TRBV6-5 to TRBJ2-3, with 11 bases matching TRBD2. There are 13 residues in the CDR3. Germline V gene data show CDR1 as MNHEY and CDR2 as SVGAGI. The CDR3 region has the DNA TGTGCCAGCAGCCGGGTGTTAGCGGGAGGGCTAAATTTT. It encodes CASSRVLAGGLNF.

The DNA of the CDR3 is TGTGCCAGCAGTGAGGGCAGGGGAAACTATGGCTACACCTTC. It specifies CASSEGRGNYGYTF. The V and J genes are TRBV6-1 and TRBJ1-2; a possible D gene is TRBD1 (6 bases). The CDR3 has 14 residues. Germline assignment: CDR1 MNHNS and CDR2 SASEGT. Trimming removed 3 bases from V and 2 bases from J, with 10 bases in between.

By share, this clone counts as medium-sized (0.01 to 0.1%). The V gene is TRBV10-3, the J gene TRBJ2-7, with D maybe TRBD1 (5 bases). From germline, CDR1 is ENHRY and CDR2 SYGVKD. Trimming took off 2 bases at V and 5 bases at J, with 10 bases between the two ends. The CDR3 is made up of 13 amino acids. CDR3 residues: CAISEIGAHEQYF. In DNA, the CDR3 is TGTGCCATCAGTGAGATTGGGGCCCACGAGCAGTACTTC.

The V gene is TRBV11-2, the J gene TRBJ2-3, with 8 bases fitting TRBD1. The CDR3 consists of 18 residues. Per germline, CDR1 SGHAT and CDR2 FQNNGV. Trimming cost V 5 bases and J 6 bases; bases outside gene matches: 19. CDR3 region: CASSPFWTGQIFVDTQYF. DNA for the CDR3: TGTGCCAGCAGCCCATTCTGGACAGGGCAAATCTTCGTGGATACGCAGTATTTT.

J is TRBJ2-7 and V is TRBV2; D perhaps matches TRBD2 (5 bases). The CDR3 has 12 amino acids. V dropped 4 bases and J dropped 9 bases, with 13 bases sitting between them. Germline assignment: CDR1 SNHLY and CDR2 FYNNEI. The CDR3 protein is CASSVVVGGQYF. The DNA of the CDR3 is TGTGCCAGCAGTGTCGTTGTCGGAGGGCAGTACTTC.

The rearrangement uses TRBV5-8 and TRBJ2-7; 8 bases match TRBD1. The trim removed 5 bases at V and 5 bases at J, leaving 6 bases unmatched. The germline gives CDR1 SGHTS, CDR2 YDEGEE. The CDR3 length is 13 residues. The CDR3 DNA is TGTGCCAGCAGAAAACAGGGGGTCGACGAGCAGTACTTC. Its protein product is CASRKQGVDEQYF. Complete variable domain (other parts from reference TRBV5-8 and TRBJ2-7): EAGVTQSPTHLIKTRGQQATLRCSPISGHTSVYWYQQALGLGLQFLLWYDEGEERNRGNFPPRFSGRQFPNYSSELNVNALELEDSALYLCASRKQGVDEQYFGPGTRLTVT.

CDR3 loop: CASSLDATSGSKYEQYF. In nucleotides, the CDR3 is TGCGCCAGCAGCTTGGATGCGACTAGCGGGAGTAAGTACGAGCAGTACTTC. The chain joins TRBV5-1 to TRBJ2-7, with 12 nucleotides matching TRBD2. The trim removed 0 bases at V and 4 bases at J, leaving 8 bases unmatched. Germline V gives CDR1 SGHRS, CDR2 YFSETQ. CDR3 length: 17 amino acids. Based on the CDR3 plus reference TRBV5-1 and TRBJ2-7, the full variable domain is KAGVTQTPRYLIKTRGQQVTLSCSPISGHRSVSWYQQTPGQGLQFLFEYFSETQRNKGNFPGRFSGRQFSNSRSEMNVSTLELGDSALYLCASSLDATSGSKYEQYFGPGTRLTVT.

V is TRBV30 and J is TRBJ2-2; 9 bases align to TRBD1. From germline, CDR1 is GTSNPN and CDR2 SVGIG (reference sequence). The CDR3 totals 16 residues. V dropped 0 bases and J dropped 2; count of bases not matched to a gene: 4. Here the CDR3 reads CAWSVGTGLNTGELFF. CDR3 sequence (DNA): TGTGCCTGGAGTGTTGGGACAGGGCTTAACACCGGGGAGCTGTTTTTT.

The chain couples TRBV5-1 to TRBJ1-1; tentative D call: TRBD1 (5 bases). The length of the CDR3 is 15 residues. Germline-derived CDR1 and CDR2 are SGHRS and YFSETQ. The V end was cut by 0 bases, the J end by 0 bases, with 9 bases between. The CDR3: CASSLEGNMNTEAFF. DNA for the CDR3: TGCGCCAGCAGCTTGGAGGGGAACATGAACACTGAAGCTTTCTTT.

This chain links TRBV7-9 with TRBJ1-2; D is uncertain. V was cut by 6 bases and J by 1 base, with 6 bases left in between. This CDR3 comprises 12 residues. CDR1 and CDR2 (germline): SEHNR, FQNEAQ (reference sequence). In DNA, the CDR3 is TGTGCCAGCAGTCGTTATAACTATGGCTACACCTTC. Its protein product is CASSRYNYGYTF.

J is TRBJ2-1 and V is TRBV11-2; 8 bases align to TRBD1. There are 17 residues in the CDR3. The germline V gene has CDR1 SGHAT and CDR2 FQNNGV. V was clipped by 5 bases and J by 6 bases; unmatched bases: 15. The CDR3 is CASSHISARQGRNEQFF. The CDR3 bases are TGTGCCAGCAGCCATATTAGTGCTCGACAGGGGCGCAATGAGCAGTTCTTC.

The J gene is TRBJ2-3, the V gene TRBV5-5, with a weak D call TRBD2 (5 bases). Trimming took off 1 base at V and 3 bases at J, with 9 bases between the two ends. CDR1 is SGHKS, CDR2 YYEKEE, per germline (reference sequence). CDR3 length: 14 residues. The CDR3 nucleotides are TGTGCCAGCAGCTTGCGGAGGTTGACAGATACGCAGTATTTT. Protein: CASSLRRLTDTQYF.

The chain uses TRBV4-1 and TRBJ2-7; TRBD1 agrees at 9 bases. V was pared by 4 bases and J by 1 base, with 2 bases of the junction left unmatched. Per the germline V gene, CDR1 is MGHRA and CDR2 is YSYEKL. The CDR3 is 14 residues long. CDR3 nucleotide sequence: TGCGCCAGCAGCCGCGACAGGGGGTCCTACGAGCAGTACTTC. It codes for CASSRDRGSYEQYF.

V gene TRBV6-5 combines with J gene TRBJ2-5; D may be TRBD1 (6 bases). V was shortened by 4 bases and J by 5 bases, with 11 bases between the two germline ends. CDR1 is MNHEY and CDR2 is SVGAGI in the germline V gene. The CDR3 has 13 amino acids. For the CDR3, the DNA is TGTGCCAGCAGTTCAGGGGCCCGGGAGACCCAGTACTTC. Translated, it gives CASSSGARETQYF.

The genes are TRBV18 and TRBJ2-2; D possibly corresponds to TRBD2 (6 bases). Trimming shortened V by 1 base and J by 0 bases, and 12 bases separated the two germline ends. Germline V gene sequence: CDR1 KGHSH, CDR2 LQKENI. CDR3 length equals 17 residues. The CDR3 reads CASSPRGAGPNTGELFF. The CDR3, as DNA: TGTGCCAGCTCACCACGGGGAGCGGGCCCGAACACCGGGGAGCTGTTTTTT. Variable domain in full (rest from reference TRBV18 and TRBJ2-2): NAGVMQNPRHLVRRRGQEARLRCSPMKGHSHVYWYRQLPEEGLKFMVYLQKENIIDESGMPKERFSAEFPKEGPSILRIQQVVRGDSAAYFCASSPRGAGPNTGELFFGEGSRLTVL.

The chain links TRBV27 to TRBJ2-3; 12 nucleotides agree with TRBD2. The CDR3 loop spans 18 amino acids. Trimming at V came to 3 bases and at J to 4 bases, leaving 11 bases not matched to a gene. In germline, CDR1 is MNHEY, CDR2 SMNVEV (reference sequence). CDR3 nucleotide sequence: TGTGCCAGCAGTTTTTCCGGCGGACTAGCGGGACGGTCAGATACGCAGTATTTT. Translation gives CASSFSGGLAGRSDTQYF.

This clone was detected only once. This sequence joins TRBV5-1 and TRBJ1-1; weak D call: TRBD1 (5 bases). V lost 3 bases to trimming and J lost 3 bases, with 12 bases between them. CDR1 is SGHRS and CDR2 is YFSETQ in the germline V gene. CDR3 length equals 14 residues. The DNA of the CDR3 is TGCGCCAGCAGCTGGGGCTTCTCGGACACTGAAGCTTTCTTT. Translating it yields CASSWGFSDTEAFF.

The chain is built from TRBV2 and TRBJ1-5, with no clear D. The CDR3 runs 15 residues. The V gene's germline CDR1 is SNHLY and CDR2 FYNNEI. With 3 bases removed from V and 6 bases from J, the gap between germline ends came to 15 bases. CDR3 in DNA: TGTGCCAGCAGTGAGGAGGCAGGTCGATCTCAGCCCCAGCATTTT. Translated, it gives CASSEEAGRSQPQHF. Supplemented by reference TRBV2 and TRBJ1-5, the full variable domain reads EPEVTQTPSHQVTQMGQEVILRCVPISNHLYFYWYRQILGQKVEFLVSFYNNEISEKSEIFDDQFSVERPDGSNFTLKIRSTKLEDSAMYFCASSEEAGRSQPQHFGDGTRLSIL.

This rearrangement joins TRBV2 to TRBJ2-2; D is unresolved. CDR1 and CDR2 from the germline V gene are SNHLY and FYNNEI. Trimming took 6 bases from V and 2 from J, leaving 31 bases between them. The CDR3 consists of 21 residues. The CDR3 region is CASSQRFHIPATRGNTGELFF. CDR3 in DNA: TGTGCCAGCAGCCAAAGGTTCCATATTCCGGCCACAAGAGGTAACACCGGGGAGCTGTTTTTT.

This chain links TRBV5-1 with TRBJ2-7; no definite D call. Trimming pared 4 bases from V and 0 bases from J, leaving 11 bases between. Germline V gene lookup returns CDR1 SGHRS and CDR2 YFSETQ. The CDR3 runs 14 residues. CDR3 region: CASSRARSSYEQYF. The CDR3 DNA is TGCGCCAGCAGCAGAGCACGGAGCTCCTACGAGCAGTACTTC.

This clone was seen a few times. V gene TRBV5-1 combines with J gene TRBJ1-1; 7 bases fit TRBD1. The CDR3 totals 13 residues. J was trimmed by 1 base and V by 7 bases; bases with no gene match: 4. Per the germline V gene, CDR1 is SGHRS and CDR2 is YFSETQ. CDR3 bases: TGCGCCAGCGGACAGGTTACGAACACTGAAGCTTTCTTT. Residues: CASGQVTNTEAFF. Supplemented by reference TRBV5-1 and TRBJ1-1, the full variable domain reads KAGVTQTPRYLIKTRGQQVTLSCSPISGHRSVSWYQQTPGQGLQFLFEYFSETQRNKGNFPGRFSGRQFSNSRSEMNVSTLELGDSALYLCASGQVTNTEAFFGQGTRLTVV.

The rearrangement links TRBV10-2 to TRBJ2-3, with TRBD2 as a possible D gene (6 bases). CDR3 length: 14 amino acids. Trimming took 8 bases from V and 3 from J, leaving 15 bases between them. From germline, CDR1 is WSHSY and CDR2 SAAADI. The CDR3 DNA follows: TGCGCCAGCCGCGCGGCGGACTATACAGATACGCAGTATTTT. This encodes CASRAADYTDTQYF.

The V call is TRBV27, the J call TRBJ2-7, with 9 bases matching TRBD2. The CDR3 sequence is 13 residues long. Germline V gene sequence: CDR1 MNHEY, CDR2 SMNVEV (reference sequence). The trim removed 8 bases at V and 2 bases at J, leaving 4 bases unmatched. Written as DNA, the CDR3 is TGTGCCAGCCGCCCTAGCGGGACCTACGAGCAGTACTTC. Translated: CASRPSGTYEQYF.

The V call is TRBV19, the J call TRBJ2-3; the D is unclear. This CDR3 has 15 residues. CDR1 LNHDA and CDR2 SQIVND come from the germline V gene (reference sequence). Trimming cost V 1 base and J 1 base, with 9 bases left between them. CDR3 DNA sequence: TGTGCCAGTAGTATAGGGTTGGTAGGCACAGATACGCAGTATTTT. Translated, it gives CASSIGLVGTDTQYF.

The rearrangement links TRBV5-4 to TRBJ1-1; no clear D gene. The CDR3 sequence is 13 residues long. Trimming took 3 bases from V and 4 from J, leaving 10 bases between them. The V gene's germline CDR1 is SGHNT and CDR2 YYREEE (reference sequence). CDR3 DNA sequence: TGTGCCAGCAGCTCCCCCCCAGTCACTGAAGCTTTCTTT. Its protein is CASSSPPVTEAFF.

The chain couples TRBV5-1 to TRBJ1-1, with D tentatively TRBD1 (6 bases). CDR1 and CDR2 from the germline V gene are SGHRS and YFSETQ. The CDR3 consists of 18 residues. V lost 1 base and J lost 3, with 22 bases in between. The DNA for the CDR3 is TGCGCCAGCAGCTTGCAAGGACAGAGGGGGTTTTTAGACACTGAAGCTTTCTTT. It is translated as CASSLQGQRGFLDTEAFF.